This T cell receptor (beta chain) emerged from a study of PD-1 blockade in mismatch repair-deficient tumors. Overall study results and limits: Rapid post-treatment expansion, then contraction, generally preceding radiologic response, marked tumor-resident clones.

Germline V gives CDR1 LNHDA, CDR2 SQIVND (reference sequence). With 5 bases removed from V and 2 bases from J, the gap between germline ends came to 16 bases. This CDR3 has 15 residues. Every patient had mismatch repair deficiency by PCR or immunohistochemistry. The TCR-sequenced patients were three responders to pembrolizumab. TCRdb keeps only in-frame clones here, not all; method: immunoSEQ multiplex PCR. The table lists some 48,000 clones, over 75% of them singletons. This clone was seen a few times. What it binds is not known. The chain is built from TRBV19 and TRBJ2-7; D uncertain. The sample in question was PBMCs, obtained before pembrolizumab treatment. The sequence came from an adult with mismatch repair-deficient cancer. This CDR3 is CASSPSPKAPYEQYF. The CDR3 DNA sequence: TGTGCCAGTAGTCCGTCCCCTAAGGCCCCCTACGAGCAGTACTTC.